This TCR beta chain was observed in a study of T cells in Graves' hyperthyroidism and ophthalmopathy. Study observations and caveats: From stable hyperthyroidism, ophthalmopathy was separated by a 13 V-J model.

Amplification of TCR beta CDR3 regions was performed using RNA transcripts as template. A set of HTBI primers served as the primers for a first-round RT-PCR of the TCR CDR3. Via MiXCR, TCRdb re-called the multiplex PCR reads, giving one row per CDR3 protein. Seen here are 300,000 to 500,000 distinct CDR3 sequences, about 16% observed once, and the top ten hold 30% to 35%. Turning to this clonotype: Its antigen is not known.

Trimming left V 2 bases short and J 1 base short, with 8 bases between. The germline CDR1 and CDR2 sequences are MDHEN and SYDVKM. CDR3 length: 14 amino acids. The chain joins TRBV28 to TRBJ1-1; no firm D call. The sequence came from a woman aged 25 to 45 with Graves' hyperthyroidism. Source material: blood. The CDR3 loop is CASSLHGGNTEAFF. CDR3 DNA: TGTGCCAGCAGTTTACACGGAGGGAACACTGAAGCTTTCTTT.